This T cell receptor beta chain was found in a study of glioma-infiltrating T cells after dendritic cell vaccination. V lost 4 bases, J lost 4 bases, and 18 bases lay in between. The germline V gene has CDR1 SGHTS and CDR2 YDEGEE. The CDR3 runs 16 residues. The method was immunoSEQ multiplex PCR; TCRdb's version includes in-frame clones alone and lacks a portion of them. The table shows roughly 100,000 clones, with 90% occurring only once. Stated time point: after dendritic cell vaccination, including at tumor progression/relapse. Patients had residual fresh-frozen tumor tissue and more than two years of survival data.

The clonotype was recovered from a human donor with glioblastoma. The specimen was blood, collected after dendritic cell vaccination. This chain connects TRBV5-8 to TRBJ1-5; the D gene is possibly TRBD1 (6 bases). As DNA, the CDR3 is TGTGCCAGCAGCCACAGGGACCGCCTTGTTAATCAGCCCCAGCATTTT. Translation gives CASSHRDRLVNQPQHF.